This TCR beta chain was obtained from a study of blood T cell repertoires in COVID-19. Study overall: The origin of the acute and convalescent COVID-19 samples was the United States, Italy and Spain.

Authors' processing steps: By means of reference gene primer amplification, nucleated cell counts were estimated. Generated by immunoSEQ multiplex PCR, the TCRdb table keeps only in-frame clones and is missing some. V, J and clone size reflect that table, while D and trimming were determined from the DNA. The data contain almost 400,000 clones, more than 75% of them singletons. The sequenced material came from PBMCs or T cells enriched from blood (not recorded which). This receptor was identified in a woman aged 25 to 39 with acute COVID-19.

CDR3 nucleotides: TGTGCCAGCAGCAACCCACCCAGGGGTGGGGCAGACTACAATGAGCAGTTCTTC. Translated: CASSNPPRGGADYNEQFF. The V and J genes are TRBV21-1 and TRBJ2-1; TRBD1 is the table's D call, not checked against the DNA. TRBV21-1 is designated a pseudogene. The CDR3 totals 18 residues.